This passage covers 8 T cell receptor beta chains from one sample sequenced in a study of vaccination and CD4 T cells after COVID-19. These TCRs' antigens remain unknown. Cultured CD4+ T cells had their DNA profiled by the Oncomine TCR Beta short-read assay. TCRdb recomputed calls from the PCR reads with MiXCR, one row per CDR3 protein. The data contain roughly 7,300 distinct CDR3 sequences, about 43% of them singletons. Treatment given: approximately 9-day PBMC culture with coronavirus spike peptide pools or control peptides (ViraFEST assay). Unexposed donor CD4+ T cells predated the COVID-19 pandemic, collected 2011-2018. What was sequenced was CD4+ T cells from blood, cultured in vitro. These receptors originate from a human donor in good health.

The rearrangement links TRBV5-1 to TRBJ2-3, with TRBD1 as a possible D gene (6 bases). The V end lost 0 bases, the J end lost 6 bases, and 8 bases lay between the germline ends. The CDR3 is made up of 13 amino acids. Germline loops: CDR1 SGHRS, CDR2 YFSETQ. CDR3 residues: CASSLAGEDTQYF. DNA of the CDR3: TGCGCCAGCAGCTTGGCAGGGGAGGATACGCAGTATTTT.

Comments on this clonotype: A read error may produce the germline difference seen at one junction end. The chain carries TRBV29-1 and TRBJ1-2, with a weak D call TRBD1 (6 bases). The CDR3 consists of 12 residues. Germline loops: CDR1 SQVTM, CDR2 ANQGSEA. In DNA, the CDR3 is TGCAGCGTACAGGGTACAACCTATGCCTACACCTTC. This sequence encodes CSVQGTTYAYTF.

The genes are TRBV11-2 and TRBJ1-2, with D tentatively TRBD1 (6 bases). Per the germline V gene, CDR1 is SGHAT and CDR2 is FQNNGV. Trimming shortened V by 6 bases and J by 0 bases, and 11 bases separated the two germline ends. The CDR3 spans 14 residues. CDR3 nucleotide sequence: TGTGCCAGCAGTACAGGGTTAGCTAACTATGGCTACACCTTC. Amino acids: CASSTGLANYGYTF. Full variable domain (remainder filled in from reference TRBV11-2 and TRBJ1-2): EAGVAQSPRYKIIEKRQSVAFWCNPISGHATLYWYQQILGQGPKLLIQFQNNGVVDDSQLPKDRFSAERLKGVDSTLKIQPAKLEDSAVYLCASSTGLANYGYTFGSGTRLTVV.

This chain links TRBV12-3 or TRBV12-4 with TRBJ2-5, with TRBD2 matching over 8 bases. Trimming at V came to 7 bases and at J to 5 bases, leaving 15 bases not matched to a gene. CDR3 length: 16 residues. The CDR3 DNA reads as TGTGCCAGCACCCCTAGGAACGGGGGGGCCTTCGAGACCCAGTACTTC. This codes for CASTPRNGGAFETQYF.

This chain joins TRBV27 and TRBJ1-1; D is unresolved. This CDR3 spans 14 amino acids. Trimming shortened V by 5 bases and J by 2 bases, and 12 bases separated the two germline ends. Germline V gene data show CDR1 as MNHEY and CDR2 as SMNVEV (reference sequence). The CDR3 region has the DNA TGTGCCAGCAGTCCCCTTCATGTTAACACTGAAGCTTTCTTT. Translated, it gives CASSPLHVNTEAFF.

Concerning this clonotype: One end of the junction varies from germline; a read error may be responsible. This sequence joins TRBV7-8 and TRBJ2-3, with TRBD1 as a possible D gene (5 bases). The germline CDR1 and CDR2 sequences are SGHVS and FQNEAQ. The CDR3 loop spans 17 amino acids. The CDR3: CAGSLGYRTTSTDTQYF. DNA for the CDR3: TGTGCCGGCAGCTTAGGGTACAGGACAACTAGCACAGATACGCAGTATTTT. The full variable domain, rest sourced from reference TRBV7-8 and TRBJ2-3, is GAGVSQSPRYKVAKRGQDVALRCDPISGHVSLFWYQQALGQGPEFLTYFQNEAQLDKSGLPSDRFFAERPEGSVSTLKIQRTQQEDSAVYLCAGSLGYRTTSTDTQYFGPGTRLTVL.

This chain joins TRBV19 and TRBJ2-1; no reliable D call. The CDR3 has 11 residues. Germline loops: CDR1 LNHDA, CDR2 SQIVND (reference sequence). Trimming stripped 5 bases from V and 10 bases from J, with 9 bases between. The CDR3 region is CASSERWEQFF. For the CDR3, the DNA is TGTGCCAGTAGTGAAAGGTGGGAGCAGTTCTTC.

The CDR3 reads CASSDGYGYTF. CDR3 bases: TGTGCCAGCAGCGACGGATATGGCTACACCTTC. The chain joins TRBV7-9 to TRBJ1-2, with D uncertain. This CDR3 spans 11 amino acids. Between the trimmed V and J ends, which lost 5 bases and 5 bases, there was a span of 6 bases. CDR1 and CDR2 (germline): SEHNR, FQNEAQ (reference sequence).